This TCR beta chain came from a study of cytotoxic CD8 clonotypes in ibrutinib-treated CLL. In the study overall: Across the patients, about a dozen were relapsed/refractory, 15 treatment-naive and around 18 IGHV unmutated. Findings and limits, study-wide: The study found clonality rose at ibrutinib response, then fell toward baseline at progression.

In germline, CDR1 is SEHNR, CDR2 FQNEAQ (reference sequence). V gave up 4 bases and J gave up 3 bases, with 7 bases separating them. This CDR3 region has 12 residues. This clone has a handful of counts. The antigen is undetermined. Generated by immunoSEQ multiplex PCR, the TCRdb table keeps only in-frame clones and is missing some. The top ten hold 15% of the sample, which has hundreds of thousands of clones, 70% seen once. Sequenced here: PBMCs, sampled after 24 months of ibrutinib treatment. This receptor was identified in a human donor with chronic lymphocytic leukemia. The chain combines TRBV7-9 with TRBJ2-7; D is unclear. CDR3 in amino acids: CASSYLDYEQYF. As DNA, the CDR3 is TGTGCCAGCAGCTATCTAGACTACGAGCAGTACTTC.